The clone carrying this T cell receptor beta chain was found once. The data belong to a study of blood T cell repertoires in COVID-19. About the research overall: Sites in the United States, Italy and Spain provided acute and convalescent COVID-19 samples. PBMCs, B-cell-depleted T cells, or T cells were the source of the cDNA or gDNA that made up the material.

This CDR3 spans 15 amino acids. Methods used by the authors: How many nucleated cells were present was estimated from reference gene primer amplification. Using immunoSEQ multiplex PCR, the repertoire was profiled, and TCRdb retains in-frame clones only, with some absent. Clone size and V and J calls were adopted from that table, with D and trimming inferred from the DNA. This table has over 300,000 clones, around 90% appearing once. The chain couples TRBV21-1 to TRBJ1-4; whether TRBD1, the table's D call, matches the DNA was not checked. TRBV21-1 counts as a pseudogene. Sequenced: peripheral blood. The source is a man younger than 35 who had recovered from COVID-19. The CDR3 DNA reads TGTGCCAGCAGCCACCTAGGGACAAGAAATGAAAAACTGTTTTTT. The encoded protein is CASSHLGTRNEKLFF.